Listed here are 11 T cell receptor beta chains from one sample, sequenced in a study of shared clonotypes between healthy human individuals. The method was immunoSEQ multiplex PCR; TCRdb's version includes in-frame clones alone and lacks a portion of them. The table shows about 2 million clones, with 85% to 95% occurring only once. The specimen was naive CD4+ T cells sorted from blood. Subset denoted: CD45RA+ positively selected. These receptors all come from a young man in good health.

This clone was counted only a few times. V gene TRBV19 combines with J gene TRBJ1-2; tentatively, D is TRBD1 (5 bases). Germline CDR1 and CDR2: LNHDA and SQIVND (reference sequence). This CDR3 comprises 13 residues. Trimming pared 5 bases from V and 5 bases from J, leaving 12 bases between. The CDR3, as DNA: TGTGCCAGTAGTCCGACAGTACTTTATGGCTACACCTTC. It is translated as CASSPTVLYGYTF.

The chain employs TRBV2 and TRBJ2-3; maybe TRBD1 (6 bases). This CDR3 spans 14 amino acids. The germline V gene has CDR1 SNHLY and CDR2 FYNNEI. V lost 7 bases and J 3 bases, leaving 14 bases between the germline ends. The CDR3 region is CASKSQGMTDTQYF. CDR3 sequence (DNA): TGTGCCAGCAAATCACAGGGTATGACAGATACGCAGTATTTT.

This rearrangement joins TRBV5-4 to TRBJ1-6, with D perhaps matching TRBD1 (6 bases). The CDR3 is 17 residues long. V was shortened by 1 base and J by 4 bases, with 15 bases between the two germline ends. CDR1 is SGHNT, CDR2 YYREEE, per germline (reference sequence). The CDR3 DNA reads as TGTGCCAGCAGCTTGTTAACCGGGACATTTTATAATTCACCCCTCCACTTT. Protein: CASSLLTGTFYNSPLHF.

This chain joins TRBV28 and TRBJ1-2; TRBD1 agrees at 8 bases. The CDR3 length is 15 residues. CDR1 and CDR2 (germline): MDHEN, SYDVKM. The junction had 4 bases not matched to a gene; V was cut back by 1 base and J by 3 bases. The CDR3 loop is CASSLLDRGYYGYTF. The DNA for the CDR3 is TGTGCCAGCAGTTTATTAGACAGGGGATACTATGGCTACACCTTC.

Only one count was recorded for this clone. This chain uses TRBV6-6 with TRBJ2-1; 9 positions match TRBD2. The CDR3 spans 16 residues. CDR1 and CDR2 (germline): MNHNY, SVGAGI (reference sequence). Unmatched junction bases numbered 6, after V lost 0 bases and J lost 6 bases. Here the CDR3 reads CASSYSPGTSSNEQFF. The CDR3, as DNA: TGTGCCAGCAGTTACTCACCCGGGACTAGCAGCAATGAGCAGTTCTTC.

The rearrangement uses TRBV9 and TRBJ1-1; 7 positions agree with TRBD1. Germline CDR1 is SGDLS and CDR2 is YYNGEE. The V and J ends lost 3 bases and 4 bases, in that order; junction bases with no gene match: 6. The CDR3 runs to 14 residues. CDR3 bases: TGTGCCAGCAGCGACCACAGGGGTGGCACTGAAGCTTTCTTT. Its translation is CASSDHRGGTEAFF.

This clone was detected once. The genes are TRBV9 and TRBJ1-2, with 8 bases identical to TRBD1. The CDR3 totals 15 residues. Losses at the gene ends were 3 bases for V and 8 bases for J; bases not matched to a gene: 12. Germline CDR1 is SGDLS and CDR2 is YYNGEE. In nucleotides, the CDR3 is TGTGCCAGCAGCGCCGGACAGGGAGGATCGTTGGGCTACACCTTC. Residues: CASSAGQGGSLGYTF.

This sequence joins TRBV25-1 and TRBJ1-6; D is perhaps TRBD1 (6 bases). V was clipped by 3 bases and J by 3 bases, with 12 bases between them. The CDR3 runs 16 residues. Per germline, CDR1 MGHDK and CDR2 SYGVNS. In DNA form, the CDR3 reads TGTGCCAGCAGTGACCATGGACAGTACTATAATTCACCCCTCCACTTT. Protein product: CASSDHGQYYNSPLHF.

The gene calls are TRBV5-1 and TRBJ2-2; 10 positions match TRBD1. Trimming took 4 bases from V and 6 from J; bases not matched to a gene: 9. CDR3 length equals 16 residues. Germline lookup yields CDR1 SGHRS and CDR2 YFSETQ. CDR3 protein: CASSPPGQGMAGELFF. The CDR3 DNA sequence: TGCGCCAGCAGCCCCCCGGGACAGGGGATGGCCGGGGAGCTGTTTTTT.

This rearrangement joins TRBV18 to TRBJ1-5, with D maybe TRBD1 (6 bases). The CDR3 covers 14 residues. Trimming removed 2 bases at V and 4 bases at J, with 9 bases between. Germline V gene data show CDR1 as KGHSH and CDR2 as LQKENI. This CDR3 is CASSPAGENQPQHF. The DNA for the CDR3 is TGTGCCAGCTCACCAGCAGGGGAGAATCAGCCCCAGCATTTT.

This chain connects TRBV9 to TRBJ2-7; 11 bases fit TRBD2. Germline values: CDR1 SGDLS, CDR2 YYNGEE. The CDR3 covers 16 residues. V trimming: 4 bases; J trimming: 4 bases; junction bases outside the gene matches: 10. The CDR3: CASSPDPASGGYEQYF. DNA of the CDR3: TGTGCCAGCAGCCCCGACCCGGCTAGCGGGGGGTACGAGCAGTACTTC.